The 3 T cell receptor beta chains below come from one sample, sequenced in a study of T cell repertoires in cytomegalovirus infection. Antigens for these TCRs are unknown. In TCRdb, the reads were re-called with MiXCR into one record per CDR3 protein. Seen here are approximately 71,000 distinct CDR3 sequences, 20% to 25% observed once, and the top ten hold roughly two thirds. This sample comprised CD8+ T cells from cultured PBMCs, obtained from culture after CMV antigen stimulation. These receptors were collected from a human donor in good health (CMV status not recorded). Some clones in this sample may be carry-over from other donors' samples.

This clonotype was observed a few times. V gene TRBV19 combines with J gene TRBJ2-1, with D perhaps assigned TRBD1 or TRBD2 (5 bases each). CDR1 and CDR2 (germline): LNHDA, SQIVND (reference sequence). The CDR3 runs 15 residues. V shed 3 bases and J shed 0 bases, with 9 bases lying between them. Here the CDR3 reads CASSIDGGSYNEQFF. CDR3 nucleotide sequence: TGTGCCAGTAGTATCGATGGGGGCTCCTACAATGAGCAGTTCTTC.

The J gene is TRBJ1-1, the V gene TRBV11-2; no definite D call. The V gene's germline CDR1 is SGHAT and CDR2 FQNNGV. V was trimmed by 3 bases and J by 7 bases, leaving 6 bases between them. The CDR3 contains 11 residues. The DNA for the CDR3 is TGTGCCAGCAGCTTTAGTCATGAAGCTTTCTTT. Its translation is CASSFSHEAFF. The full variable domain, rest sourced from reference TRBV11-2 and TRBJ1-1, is EAGVAQSPRYKIIEKRQSVAFWCNPISGHATLYWYQQILGQGPKLLIQFQNNGVVDDSQLPKDRFSAERLKGVDSTLKIQPAKLEDSAVYLCASSFSHEAFFGQGTRLTVV.

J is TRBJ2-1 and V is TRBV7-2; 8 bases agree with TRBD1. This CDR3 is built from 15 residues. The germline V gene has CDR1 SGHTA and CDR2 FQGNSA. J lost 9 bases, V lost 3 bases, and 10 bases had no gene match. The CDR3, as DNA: TGTGCCAGCAGCTTCCCAGACACTACAGGGGGTGAGCAGTTCTTC. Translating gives CASSFPDTTGGEQFF.